A single sample gave rise to the 10 T cell receptor beta chains below, sequenced in a study of Graves' ophthalmopathy and Graves' hyperthyroidism. Amplification of the TCR beta CDR3 regions used RNA transcripts (as template). HTBI primers primed a first-round RT-PCR, and a second-round multiplex PCR followed. Using its own MiXCR run on the multiplex PCR reads, TCRdb lists one record per CDR3 protein. The sample lists 300,000 or so distinct CDR3 sequences, roughly a sixth occurring once. Sequenced input: peripheral blood. These receptors were taken from an adult man with Graves' ophthalmopathy.

Details on this clonotype: One end of the junction fails to match germline, which may point to a read error. This chain uses TRBV18 with TRBJ2-7, with 9 bases aligning to TRBD2. The CDR3 is 18 amino acids. Germline V gives CDR1 KGHSH, CDR2 LQKENI. The CDR3 protein is CTSSPKVTSGLHSYEQYF. The CDR3 DNA follows: TGTACCAGCTCACCAAAAGTGACTAGCGGCCTCCACTCCTACGAGCAGTACTTC.

Comment on this clonotype: Given a much more abundant clone one base away, this may be a read error. The conserved final phenylalanine or tryptophan is absent from the CDR3, which likely points to a read error. J is TRBJ1-5 and V is TRBV29-1, with 7 bases aligning to TRBD1. Germline V gene sequence: CDR1 SQVTM, CDR2 ANQGSEA. CDR3 length: 12 amino acids. Trimming took 6 bases from V and 7 from J; bases not matched to a gene: 6. The CDR3 bases are TGCAGCGTGGGGACAGTGGGGCAGCCCCAGCATCTT. Protein product: CSVGTVGQPQHL.

In its sample, this clonotype was seen many times. V is TRBV28 and J is TRBJ2-2; 11 bases line up with TRBD2. The CDR3 sequence is 18 residues long. The V segment lost 7 bases and the J segment 7 bases; nucleotides outside the gene matches: 17. The germline V gene has CDR1 MDHEN and CDR2 SYDVKM. The CDR3 loop reads CASTPGPASGGRDGELFF. CDR3 coding DNA: TGTGCCAGCACACCCGGCCCCGCTAGCGGGGGGCGAGACGGGGAGCTGTTTTTT. Together with reference TRBV28 and TRBJ2-2, the CDR3 gives the full variable domain: DVKVTQSSRYLVKRTGEKVFLECVQDMDHENMFWYRQDPGLGLRLIYFSYDVKMKEKGDIPEGYSVSREKKERFSLILESASTNQTSMYLCASTPGPASGGRDGELFFGEGSRLTVL.

This clonotype was picked up many times. The chain joins TRBV4-2 to TRBJ1-2, with D perhaps TRBD1 (5 bases). The CDR3 spans 12 residues. V was clipped by 1 base and J by 7 bases, with 7 bases between them. CDR1 is LGHNA, CDR2 YNFKEQ, per germline. CDR3 sequence (DNA): TGTGCCAGCAGCCAAGGTCAGGGTGGCTACACCTTC. It encodes CASSQGQGGYTF.

Many counts were recorded for this clonotype. The chain links TRBV27 to TRBJ1-2, with 8 bases lining up with TRBD1. The CDR3 runs to 14 residues. V trimming: 8 bases; J trimming: 4 bases; junction bases outside the gene matches: 9. Per germline, CDR1 MNHEY and CDR2 SMNVEV (reference sequence). The CDR3 bases are TGTGCCAGCGGGGTACAGGGGGGTTCCTATGGCTACACCTTC. This translates into CASGVQGGSYGYTF.

This clonotype occurred many times. V gene TRBV6-2 or TRBV6-3 combines with J gene TRBJ2-7, with TRBD2 matching 9 bases. V was clipped by 4 bases and J by 2 bases; unmatched bases: 9. The CDR3 covers 16 residues. Germline assignment: CDR1 MNHEY and CDR2 SVGEGT. The CDR3 DNA reads as TGTGCCAGCAGTTTCGTTAGCGGGGGACATCCCTACGAGCAGTACTTC. Protein sequence: CASSFVSGGHPYEQYF.

This clonotype has a count of ten or more. This chain links TRBV28 with TRBJ2-4, with TRBD2 matching over 7 bases. Unmatched junction bases numbered 7, after V lost 5 bases and J lost 0 bases. In germline, CDR1 is MDHEN, CDR2 SYDVKM. This CDR3 region has 16 residues. The CDR3 protein is CASSQAGLLAKNIQYF. For the CDR3, the DNA is TGTGCCAGCAGTCAAGCGGGACTACTAGCCAAAAACATTCAGTACTTC.

Comments on this clonotype: Since a much larger clone is just one base distant, this may be a read error. The CDR3 region is CARSQDQQGLQETQYF. Written as DNA, the CDR3 is TGCGCCAGGAGCCAAGATCAACAGGGGCTACAAGAGACCCAGTACTTC. This rearrangement joins TRBV4-1 to TRBJ2-5; 7 bases agree with TRBD1. This CDR3 comprises 16 residues. Germline CDR1 MGHRA, CDR2 YSYEKL.

This clonotype showed up many times. The rearrangement joins TRBV6-5 to TRBJ1-5; 11 nucleotides agree with TRBD1. The V and J ends lost 7 bases and 5 bases, in that order; junction bases with no gene match: 7. CDR1 and CDR2 (germline): MNHEY, SVGAGI. CDR3 length: 15 amino acids. CDR3 DNA: TGTGCCAGCACCCCTGGGACAGGGGGTTATCAGCCCCAGCATTTT. It encodes CASTPGTGGYQPQHF.

J is TRBJ2-5 and V is TRBV2; the D gene is possibly TRBD2 (6 bases). This CDR3 is 13 amino acids long. V lost 4 bases and J lost 5, with 11 bases in between. Germline V gene sequence: CDR1 SNHLY, CDR2 FYNNEI. CDR3: CASSVGSGETQYF. The CDR3 nucleotides read TGTGCCAGCAGTGTAGGGAGCGGGGAGACCCAGTACTTC.